The 18 T cell receptor beta chains below were found in one sample sequenced in a study of post-analysis software for immune sequencing data. Study-level results: Controls had lower frequencies than patients of a handful of TRBV segments, which included TRBV5-6, TRBV5-1 and TRBV20-1.

Unique molecular identifiers tagged the TCR beta cDNA libraries. TCRdb analysed the PCR reads with MiXCR anew, one entry per CDR3 protein. This table holds hundreds of thousands of distinct CDR3 sequences, 55% to 60% found once. These receptors have no known antigen. The sample taken for sequencing was blood. The origin of the receptors is a girl aged 2 to 9 with multiple sclerosis.

The genes are TRBV20-1 and TRBJ1-5; D is unresolved. Germline V gene lookup returns CDR1 DFQATT and CDR2 SNEGSKA (reference sequence). The V end was cut by 4 bases, the J end by 0 bases, with 4 bases between. This CDR3 is built from 12 residues. As DNA, the CDR3 is TGCAGTGCTAAGTATAGCAATCAGCCCCAGCATTTT. Its protein is CSAKYSNQPQHF.

V and J are TRBV7-2 and TRBJ1-2; 12 bases align to TRBD1. Per the germline V gene, CDR1 is SGHTA and CDR2 is FQGNSA. This CDR3 has 16 residues. V dropped 5 bases and J dropped 3; count of bases not matched to a gene: 7. The CDR3 spells CASSLIGTGGDYGYTF. In nucleotides, the CDR3 is TGTGCCAGCAGCCTCATCGGGACAGGGGGCGACTATGGCTACACCTTC. Full variable domain (missing parts from reference TRBV7-2 and TRBJ1-2): GAGVSQSPSNKVTEKGKDVELRCDPISGHTALYWYRQSLGQGLEFLIYFQGNSAPDKSGLPSDRFSAERTGGSVSTLTIQRTQQEDSAVYLCASSLIGTGGDYGYTFGSGTRLTVV.

This clonotype has more than one count but fewer than ten. J is TRBJ2-3 and V is TRBV29-1; D not resolved. CDR3 length: 16 amino acids. V lost 0 bases to trimming and J lost 0 bases, with 13 bases between them. CDR1 and CDR2 from the germline V gene are SQVTM and ANQGSEA. CDR3 residues: CSVEDRAATSTDTQYF. The CDR3 bases are TGCAGCGTTGAAGATCGGGCAGCTACTAGCACAGATACGCAGTATTTT.

CDR3 loop: CASSPGGSGFEETQYF. CDR3 coding DNA: TGTGCCAGCAGCCCGGGGGGGAGCGGGTTCGAAGAGACCCAGTACTTC. The V call is TRBV7-3, the J call TRBJ2-5; 8 bases agree with TRBD2. CDR3 size: 16 residues. Trimming removed 5 bases from V and 3 bases from J; junction bases left unmatched: 11. Germline CDR1 reads SGHTA; CDR2 reads FQGTGA.

This chain joins TRBV28 and TRBJ1-2; D may be TRBD1 (5 bases). Trimming pared 4 bases from V and 4 bases from J, leaving 16 bases between. The CDR3 contains 15 residues. Germline-derived CDR1 and CDR2 are MDHEN and SYDVKM. CDR3 in DNA: TGTGCCAGCAGTTCCGGGGCCGCCGACTTCTATGGCTACACCTTC. It codes for CASSSGAADFYGYTF.

This chain joins TRBV6-5 and TRBJ2-1; 7 bases map to TRBD1. The closer fit of TRBJ2-7 to the DNA end suggests the J call may be wrong. CDR1 and CDR2 from the germline V gene are MNHEY and SVGAGI. The CDR3 consists of 16 residues. In DNA form, the CDR3 reads TGTGCCAGCAGTTACAAGCCGGGACAGACGTACAATGAGCAGTACTTC. It is translated as CASSYKPGQTYNEQYF.

Here the CDR3 DNA reads TGTGCCAGCAGAACCGGGACAGGGGGAGCAGATACGCAGTATTTT. This codes for CASRTGTGGADTQYF. The J gene is TRBJ2-3, the V gene TRBV7-8; 11 bases line up with TRBD1. The CDR3 has 15 residues. The J segment lost 4 bases and the V segment lost 6 bases, leaving 6 bases of the junction unmatched. Germline CDR1 and CDR2: SGHVS and FQNEAQ.

This clonotype came up a few times. V is TRBV10-3 and J is TRBJ2-3; the match to TRBD2 covers 10 bases. The V and J ends lost 6 bases and 8 bases, in that order; junction bases with no gene match: 11. This CDR3 has 15 amino acids. In germline, CDR1 is ENHRY, CDR2 SYGVKD. CDR3 residues: CAIRRTSGEASTQYF. DNA for the CDR3: TGTGCCATCAGGAGGACTAGCGGTGAGGCATCTACGCAGTATTTT.

The chain combines TRBV10-2 with TRBJ1-1; D may be TRBD1 (5 bases). V was shortened by 6 bases and J by 1 base, with 12 bases between the two germline ends. Germline lookup yields CDR1 WSHSY and CDR2 SAAADI. The CDR3 is 14 amino acids. The CDR3 reads CASRPQGRNTEAFF. CDR3 nucleotide sequence: TGCGCCAGCAGACCTCAGGGTCGGAACACTGAAGCTTTCTTT.

The genes are TRBV20-1 and TRBJ2-5; 8 bases match TRBD1. With V trimmed by 3 bases and J by 4 bases, 4 bases remained unmatched. From germline, CDR1 is DFQATT and CDR2 SNEGSKA (reference sequence). The CDR3 contains 13 residues. DNA for the CDR3: TGCAGTGCTAGTGAGGACAGGGTAGAGACCCAGTACTTC. Its translation is CSASEDRVETQYF.

J is TRBJ1-2 and V is TRBV18; 7 nucleotides match TRBD1. The CDR3 consists of 17 residues. Trimming took 1 base from V and 0 from J; bases not matched to a gene: 8. Germline V gene lookup returns CDR1 KGHSH and CDR2 LQKENI. The CDR3 loop is CASSPRRGDSTNYGYTF. CDR3 nucleotide sequence: TGTGCCAGCTCACCACGGAGAGGGGACAGCACTAACTATGGCTACACCTTC.

This clonotype came up a few times. This chain's CDR3 is CSARGGLAEYEQYF. The CDR3 bases are TGCAGTGCTAGGGGCGGACTAGCGGAATACGAGCAGTACTTC. This chain joins TRBV20-1 and TRBJ2-7; 10 positions match TRBD2. Germline CDR1 and CDR2: DFQATT and SNEGSKA (reference sequence). The CDR3 totals 14 residues. Trimming cost V 3 bases and J 4 bases; bases outside gene matches: 6.

The chain has TRBV3-1 and TRBJ2-3; D remains unclear. With 0 bases removed from V and 4 bases from J, the gap between germline ends came to 14 bases. The CDR3 is 16 amino acids. Germline CDR1 is LGHDT and CDR2 is YNNKEL (reference sequence). The DNA for the CDR3 is TGTGCCAGCAGCCAAGACCGAGGAAGGTCGCCAGATACGCAGTATTTT. It encodes CASSQDRGRSPDTQYF.

This clonotype was observed once. The CDR3 DNA reads as TGTGCCAGCAGCCCAAGGTCGGGGCCAGGAGAGACCCAGTACTTC. Its protein is CASSPRSGPGETQYF. The chain couples TRBV7-2 to TRBJ2-5; D tentatively reads TRBD1 or TRBD2 (5 bases each). The CDR3 runs to 15 residues. Germline V gives CDR1 SGHTA, CDR2 FQGNSA. V was shortened by 5 bases and J by 4 bases, with 17 bases between the two germline ends. The full variable domain, its missing parts supplied by reference TRBV7-2 and TRBJ2-5, is GAGVSQSPSNKVTEKGKDVELRCDPISGHTALYWYRQSLGQGLEFLIYFQGNSAPDKSGLPSDRFSAERTGGSVSTLTIQRTQQEDSAVYLCASSPRSGPGETQYFGPGTRLLVL.

This clonotype was detected once. The V gene is TRBV6-6, the J gene TRBJ2-6; TRBD2 aligns across 8 bases. With V trimmed by 7 bases and J by 0 bases, 8 bases remained unmatched. This CDR3 is 17 amino acids long. CDR1 MNHNY and CDR2 SVGAGI come from the germline V gene (reference sequence). The CDR3 coding sequence is TGTGCCAGCACCGGGGGGGAGGGACCCTCTGGGGCCAACGTCCTGACTTTC. Translating gives CASTGGEGPSGANVLTF.

The V call is TRBV27, the J call TRBJ1-2; no reliable D call. This CDR3 contains 15 residues. CDR1 is MNHEY and CDR2 is SMNVEV in the germline V gene (reference sequence). Trimming left V 5 bases short and J 8 bases short, with 21 bases between. The CDR3 region is CASSPDLGFEGGYTF. The CDR3 nucleotides read TGTGCCAGCAGTCCCGATTTAGGTTTCGAGGGAGGCTACACCTTC.

The chain carries TRBV4-3 and TRBJ2-5, with a tentative D call TRBD2 (6 bases). The ends were cut back, 0 bases at V and 13 bases at J, with 18 bases in the middle. The CDR3 length is 14 residues. Germline loops: CDR1 LGHNA, CDR2 YSLEER. The CDR3 protein is CASSQDGLEGPWYF. The CDR3 DNA sequence: TGCGCCAGCAGCCAAGACGGGCTGGAGGGGCCGTGGTACTTC.

The V call is TRBV2, the J call TRBJ1-2, with D unclear. CDR1 is SNHLY and CDR2 is FYNNEI in the germline V gene. V was shortened by 6 bases and J by 0 bases, with 11 bases between the two germline ends. The CDR3 consists of 14 residues. CDR3 sequence: CASRTESSNYGYTF. DNA for the CDR3: TGTGCCAGCAGGACGGAGAGCTCTAACTATGGCTACACCTTC.